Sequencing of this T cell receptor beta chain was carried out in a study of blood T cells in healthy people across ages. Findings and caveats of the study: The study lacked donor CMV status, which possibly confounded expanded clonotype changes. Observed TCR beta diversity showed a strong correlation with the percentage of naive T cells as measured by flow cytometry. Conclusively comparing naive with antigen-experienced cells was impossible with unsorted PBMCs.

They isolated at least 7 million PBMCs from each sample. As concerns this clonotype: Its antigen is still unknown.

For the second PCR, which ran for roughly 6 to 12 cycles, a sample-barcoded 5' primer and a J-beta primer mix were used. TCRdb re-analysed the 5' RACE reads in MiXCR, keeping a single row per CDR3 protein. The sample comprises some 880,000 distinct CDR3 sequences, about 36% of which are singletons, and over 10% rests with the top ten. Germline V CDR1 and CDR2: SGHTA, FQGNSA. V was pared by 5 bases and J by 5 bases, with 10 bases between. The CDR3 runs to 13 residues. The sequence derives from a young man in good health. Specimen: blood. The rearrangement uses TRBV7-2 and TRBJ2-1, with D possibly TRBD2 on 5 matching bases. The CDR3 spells CASSGGRNNEQFF. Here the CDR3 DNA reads TGTGCCAGCAGCGGAGGCCGGAACAATGAGCAGTTCTTC.